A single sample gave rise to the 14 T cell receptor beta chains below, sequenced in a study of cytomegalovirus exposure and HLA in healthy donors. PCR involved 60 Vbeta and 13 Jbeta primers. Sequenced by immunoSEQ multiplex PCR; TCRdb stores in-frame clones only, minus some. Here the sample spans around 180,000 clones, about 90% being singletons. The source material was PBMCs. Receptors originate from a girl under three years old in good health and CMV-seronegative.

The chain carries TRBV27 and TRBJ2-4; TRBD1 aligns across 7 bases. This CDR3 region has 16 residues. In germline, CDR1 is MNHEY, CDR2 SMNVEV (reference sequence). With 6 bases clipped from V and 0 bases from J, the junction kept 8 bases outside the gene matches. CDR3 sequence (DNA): TGTGCCAGCAGGGCCCGGACAGGCTTAGCCAAAAACATTCAGTACTTC. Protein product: CASRARTGLAKNIQYF.

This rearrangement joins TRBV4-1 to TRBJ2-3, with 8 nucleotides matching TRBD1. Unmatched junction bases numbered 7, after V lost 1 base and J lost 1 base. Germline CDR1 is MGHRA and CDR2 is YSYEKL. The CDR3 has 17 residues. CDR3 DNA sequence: TGCGCCAGCAGCCAAGCTTCTCTGGGACAGGGCACAGATACGCAGTATTTT. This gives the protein CASSQASLGQGTDTQYF.

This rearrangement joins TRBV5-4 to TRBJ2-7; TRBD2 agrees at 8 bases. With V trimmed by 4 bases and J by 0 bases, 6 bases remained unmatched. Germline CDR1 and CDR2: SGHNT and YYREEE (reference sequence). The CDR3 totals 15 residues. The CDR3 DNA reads TGTGCCAGCAGCGGGACCGGGACTAGCTCCTACGAGCAGTACTTC. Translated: CASSGTGTSSYEQYF.

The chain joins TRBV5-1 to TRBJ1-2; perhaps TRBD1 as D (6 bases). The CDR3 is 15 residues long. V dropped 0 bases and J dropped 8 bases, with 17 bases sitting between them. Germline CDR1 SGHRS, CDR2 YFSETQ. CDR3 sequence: CASSLAQQGREGYTF. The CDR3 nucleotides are TGCGCCAGCAGCTTGGCCCAACAGGGAAGGGAAGGCTACACCTTC.

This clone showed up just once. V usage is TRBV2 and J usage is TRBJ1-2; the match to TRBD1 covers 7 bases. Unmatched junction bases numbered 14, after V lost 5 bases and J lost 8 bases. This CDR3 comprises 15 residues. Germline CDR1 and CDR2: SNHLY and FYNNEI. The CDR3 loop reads CASSPYANQGVGYTF. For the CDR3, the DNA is TGTGCCAGCAGTCCCTATGCTAACCAGGGGGTCGGCTACACCTTC.

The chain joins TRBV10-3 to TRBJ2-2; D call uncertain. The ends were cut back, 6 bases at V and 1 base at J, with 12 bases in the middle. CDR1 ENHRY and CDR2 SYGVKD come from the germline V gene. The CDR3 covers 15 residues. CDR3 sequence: CAIRPGSVNTGELFF. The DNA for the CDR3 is TGTGCCATCAGGCCAGGATCGGTGAACACCGGGGAGCTGTTTTTT.

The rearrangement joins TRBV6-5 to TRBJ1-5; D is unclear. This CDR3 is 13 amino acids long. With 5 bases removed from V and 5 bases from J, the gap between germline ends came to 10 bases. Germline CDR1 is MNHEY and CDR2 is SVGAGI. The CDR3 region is CASSLPDYQPQHF. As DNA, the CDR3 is TGTGCCAGCAGTCTCCCGGACTATCAGCCCCAGCATTTT.

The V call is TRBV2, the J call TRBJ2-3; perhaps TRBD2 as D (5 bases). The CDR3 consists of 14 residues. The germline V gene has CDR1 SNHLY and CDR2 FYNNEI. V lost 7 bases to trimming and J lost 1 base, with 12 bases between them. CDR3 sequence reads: CASNVISGTDTQYF. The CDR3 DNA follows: TGTGCCAGCAATGTAATTAGCGGCACAGATACGCAGTATTTT.

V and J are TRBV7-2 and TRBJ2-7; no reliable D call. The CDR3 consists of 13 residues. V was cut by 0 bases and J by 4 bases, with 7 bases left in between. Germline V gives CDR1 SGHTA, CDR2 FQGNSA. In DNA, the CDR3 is TGTGCCAGCAGCTTAGCAATTCCTTACGAGCAGTACTTC. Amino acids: CASSLAIPYEQYF.

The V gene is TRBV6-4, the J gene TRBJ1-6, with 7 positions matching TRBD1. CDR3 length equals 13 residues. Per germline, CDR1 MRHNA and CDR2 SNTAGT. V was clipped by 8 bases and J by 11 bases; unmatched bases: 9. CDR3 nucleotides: TGTGCCAGCGGGGGACAGAACGTGGCACCCCTCCACTTT. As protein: CASGGQNVAPLHF.

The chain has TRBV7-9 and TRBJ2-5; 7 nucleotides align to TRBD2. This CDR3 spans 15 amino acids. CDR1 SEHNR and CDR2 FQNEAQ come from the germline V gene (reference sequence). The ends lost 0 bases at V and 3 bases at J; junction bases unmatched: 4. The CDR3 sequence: CASSLAEGTKETQYF. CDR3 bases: TGTGCCAGCAGCTTAGCGGAGGGGACTAAAGAGACCCAGTACTTC.

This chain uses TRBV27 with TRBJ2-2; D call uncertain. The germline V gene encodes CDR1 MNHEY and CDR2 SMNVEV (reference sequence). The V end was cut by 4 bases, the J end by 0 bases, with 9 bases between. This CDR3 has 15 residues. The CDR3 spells CASSSTRTNTGELFF. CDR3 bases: TGTGCCAGCAGTTCGACACGGACGAACACCGGGGAGCTGTTTTTT.

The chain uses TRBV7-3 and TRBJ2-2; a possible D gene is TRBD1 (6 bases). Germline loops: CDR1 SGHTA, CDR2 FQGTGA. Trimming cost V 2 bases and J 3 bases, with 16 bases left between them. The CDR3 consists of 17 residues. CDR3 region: CASSLLQGGGDTGELFF. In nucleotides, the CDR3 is TGTGCCAGCAGCTTATTACAGGGTGGTGGAGACACCGGGGAGCTGTTTTTT.

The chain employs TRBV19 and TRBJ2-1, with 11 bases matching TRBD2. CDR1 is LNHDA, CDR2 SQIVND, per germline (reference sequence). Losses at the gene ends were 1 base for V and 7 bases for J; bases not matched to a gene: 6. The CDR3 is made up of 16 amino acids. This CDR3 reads CASSIGASGRSNEQFF. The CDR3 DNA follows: TGTGCCAGTAGTATAGGGGCTAGCGGGAGGAGTAATGAGCAGTTCTTC.